Sequencing of this TCR beta chain was carried out in a study of CD8 T cells in ankylosing spondylitis. The V end lost 4 bases, the J end lost 7 bases, and 10 bases lay between the germline ends. Germline loops: CDR1 MNHEY, CDR2 SVGAGI. This CDR3 has 12 residues. Each TCR beta library was made by quantitative 5'-RACE that incorporated molecular barcodes. TCRdb re-called the 5' RACE reads through MiXCR, storing one row per CDR3 protein. The data contain 200,000 to 250,000 distinct CDR3 sequences, roughly 24% of them seen just once; the ten biggest clones take up around 6.3%. Remarks on this clonotype: No antigen is known for it.

Study-level points and caveats: CD8+ cells made up the disease-linked clones, which were relatively rare in peripheral blood. From matched ankylosing spondylitis synovial fluid, disease-linked clones were reportedly recovered at significantly enriched levels. A TCR beta motif of roughly 8 highly homologous variants seemed to mark ankylosing spondylitis blood.

The sample was blood, either unsorted or a sorted T cell fraction (not recorded which). The receptor comes from a male donor with ankylosing spondylitis or in good health (not recorded which). The V gene is TRBV6-5, the J gene TRBJ1-2; no reliable D call. CDR3 nucleotide sequence: TGTGCCAGCAGTTCCGCCGGGTTTGGCTACACCTTC. This codes for CASSSAGFGYTF.